Reported below is one T cell receptor beta chain. Its antigen is not yet known. Base qualities are not recorded, but no much larger clone differs from it by a single base. V loses 5 bases of germline sequence and J loses 10 bases, and the interval between the two ends is 8 bases. The CDR3 goes from the cysteine to the phenylalanine over 11 residues. Of the read, only the CDR3 DNA is kept; its 33 bases are in frame from base 1. Per the germline V gene, MGHDK is the CDR1 and SYGVNS is the CDR2. This record comes from a study of shared clonotypes between healthy human individuals (dated by TCRdb to 2020 to 2022). Notes on the research overall: The cohort included three men and a couple of women between 18 and 49 years of age. Libraries were prepared and TCR repertoires were sequenced by different laboratories using diverse techniques, in order to increase sequencing depth and limit assay-specific biases. Each donor's leukapheresis produced roughly between roughly 0.94 and 9.5 billion PBMCs. Per donor, three plates each were used for CD4 naive and CD4 memory, two for CD8 naive, and one for CD8 memory. The study deeply sequenced blood TCR repertoires of five healthy adults to estimate repertoire size and the extent of clonotype sharing between individuals. General study outcomes and caveats: Rarefaction of sorted-subset datasets indicated incomplete sequencing despite the large sequencing depth. Larger estimated clonotype richness was generally found for naive subsets than for memory subsets. Clonotypes shared by all four sorted-subset donors showed higher generation probabilities than non-shared clonotypes. The genetic and exposure-history diversity represented was limited by the small number of donors. About 5% of naive CD4, more than 3% of naive CD8, 2% to 2.5% of memory CD4, and 0.35% to 0.4% of memory CD8 clonotypes were shared across a few donors. Based on pairwise subsampling, the degree of clonotype sharing among donors was expected to be affected by sequencing depth. Sampling was restricted to blood, and TCR repertoires in tissues likely differ from the TCR repertoires found in blood.

The donors were healthy, HIV-negative adults who had no recently reported acute infections or vaccinations. Every donor was a Caucasian adult living in Nashville, Tennessee, USA. CD4+ T cells were enriched by magnetic negative selection; naive cells were then positively selected on CD45RA, and the negative fraction formed the memory subset. Blood was obtained by leukapheresis, after which PBMCs were separated by Ficoll-Histopaque density gradient centrifugation and cryopreserved in liquid nitrogen vapor phase. Purity and quantity of every magnetically sorted T cell population were checked by analytical flow cytometry. From each sorted fraction, genomic DNA was isolated and quantified by UV absorbance on a Nanodrop 2000c. TCR CDR3 regions were amplified from genomic DNA by multiplex PCR using the deep immunoSEQ assay. For each cell subset, the extracted genomic DNA was distributed evenly across all wells of several immunoSEQ 96-well plates, and each plate served as one replicate. For sorted subsets, about 200 ng genomic DNA, equal to 30,000 or so T cell genomes, was loaded into each replicate PCR. The purified libraries were quantified using a Qubit 3.0 fluorometer, sized with a Bioanalyzer 2100, and then quantified again using the KAPA Library Quantification kit. Each immunoSEQ 96-well plate was sequenced on its own single-read 150-cycle Illumina NextSeq 550 flow cell. In the paper's pipeline: Because the immunoSEQ output held only junctional sequences and lacked quality scores, the filtering could not match the filtering applied to full-length reads. Sequences were annotated with PyIR, a Python wrapper for IgBLAST v1.9, using IMGT germline references to assign V/J genes and CDR3. Any read was removed if the V/J assignment was weak (E-value above 1e-6), the CDR3 was missing, or the read contained stop codons, out-of-frame junctions, or ambiguous translated residues. V3J clonotypes were defined as sequences sharing the same inferred V gene, J gene, and CDR3 amino acid sequence. Percentage overlap between repertoires was computed as shared unique clonotypes divided by the size of the smaller repertoire. RTK rarefaction, the Chao1 estimator, and Recon v2.1 estimates of unobserved clonotypes were used to assess repertoire richness. OLGA was used to compute generation probabilities for all TCRbeta clonotypes that the gDNA method yielded from a few donors. The table was pulled from immuneACCESS by TCRdb, which kept in-frame rearrangements only. Such tables lose some clones; where checked, under half of the loss comes from unresolved V genes, and the rest has no known cause. V and J calls plus clone size are reproduced from that table; the DNA served to infer D and trimming. The sample has 1,400,000 or so clones on record, approximately 98.5% of them singletons. The top ten clonotypes cover 0.36% of the sample.

In this chain, TRBV25-1 is recombined with TRBJ1-4; the D gene assignment is ambiguous. The clonotype was recovered from a man aged 25-45 years in good health. The sample was naive CD4+ T cells sorted from blood. Per the publication, the cell subset or site label means: CD45RA+ positively selected. Read as DNA, the sequence is TGTGCCAGCAGTACCGTCGGAAAACTGTTTTTT. Its coded protein is CASSTVGKLFF.